This TCR beta chain comes out of a study of vaccination effects on CD4 cells after COVID-19. Overall study: Participants got two doses of BNT162b2 or mRNA-1273 vaccine.

Germline assignment: CDR1 SGHKS and CDR2 YYEKEE (reference sequence). V lost 0 bases, J lost 2 bases, and 9 bases lay in between. The CDR3 loop spans 14 amino acids. Worth noting for this clone: The antigen is undetermined.

Some clones are missing from TCRdb's copy, which holds only in-frame ones; the method was immunoSEQ multiplex PCR. Found here are about 20,000 clones, under 75% of them singletons; the top ten hold 9.1%. With the ViraFEST assay, the study expanded antigen-specific CD4+ T cells using viral peptide pools, then sequenced them. Isolating CD4+ T cells followed more than eight days of culture. None of the vaccinated had previously contracted SARS-CoV-2, and their nucleocapsid antibodies tested negative. V is TRBV5-5 and J is TRBJ2-7; D is unresolved. Sequences were derived from CD4+ T cells from PBMCs cultured with HCoV-NL63 spike peptides, sampled before COVID-19 vaccination. This TCR was sampled from a human donor who received a COVID-19 vaccine. The DNA for the CDR3 is TGTGCCAGCAGCTTGGTAGACGGAGCCTACGAGCAGTACTTC. Translating it yields CASSLVDGAYEQYF.